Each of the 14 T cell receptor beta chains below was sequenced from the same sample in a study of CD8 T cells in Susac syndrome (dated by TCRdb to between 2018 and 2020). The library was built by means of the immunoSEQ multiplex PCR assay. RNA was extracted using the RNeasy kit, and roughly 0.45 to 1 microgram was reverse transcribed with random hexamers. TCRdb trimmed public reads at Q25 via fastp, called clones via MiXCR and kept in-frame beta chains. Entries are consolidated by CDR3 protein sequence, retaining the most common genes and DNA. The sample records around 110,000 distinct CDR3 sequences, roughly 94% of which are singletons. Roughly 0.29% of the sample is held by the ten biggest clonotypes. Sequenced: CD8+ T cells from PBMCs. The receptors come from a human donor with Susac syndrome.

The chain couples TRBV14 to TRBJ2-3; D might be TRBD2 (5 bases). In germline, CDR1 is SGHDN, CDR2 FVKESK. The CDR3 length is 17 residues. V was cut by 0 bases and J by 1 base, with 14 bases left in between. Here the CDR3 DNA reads TGTGCCAGCAGCCAAGAGAGGGCGGCATTGGGCACAGATACGCAGTATTTT. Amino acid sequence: CASSQERAALGTDTQYF.

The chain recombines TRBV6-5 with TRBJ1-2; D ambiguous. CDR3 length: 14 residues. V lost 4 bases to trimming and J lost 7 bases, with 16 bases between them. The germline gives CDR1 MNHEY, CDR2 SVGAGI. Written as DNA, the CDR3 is TGTGCCAGCAGTTCCACCGGGAGCCCTTCTGGCTACACCTTC. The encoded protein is CASSSTGSPSGYTF.

The CDR3 protein is CASSQVGIKNIQYF. The CDR3, as DNA: TGCGCCAGCAGCCAAGTGGGAATAAAAAACATTCAGTACTTC. The chain joins TRBV4-3 to TRBJ2-4; D unclear. Trimming pared 1 base from V and 4 bases from J, leaving 8 bases between. Per germline, CDR1 LGHNA and CDR2 YSLEER. This CDR3 has 14 residues.

CDR3 loop: CASSLSRGLETQYF. In nucleotides, the CDR3 is TGTGCCAGCAGTTTATCCAGGGGGCTGGAGACCCAGTACTTC. The chain uses TRBV27 and TRBJ2-5; 8 nucleotides align to TRBD1. This CDR3 has 14 residues. The junction had 2 bases not matched to a gene; V was cut back by 0 bases and J by 5 bases. Germline V gives CDR1 MNHEY, CDR2 SMNVEV (reference sequence).

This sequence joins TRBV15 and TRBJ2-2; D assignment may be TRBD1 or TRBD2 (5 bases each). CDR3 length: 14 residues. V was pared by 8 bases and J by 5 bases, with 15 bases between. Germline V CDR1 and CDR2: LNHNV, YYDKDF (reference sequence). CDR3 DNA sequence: TGTGCCACCGCCCTAGAGAGGGGAACCGGGGAGCTGTTTTTT. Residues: CATALERGTGELFF.

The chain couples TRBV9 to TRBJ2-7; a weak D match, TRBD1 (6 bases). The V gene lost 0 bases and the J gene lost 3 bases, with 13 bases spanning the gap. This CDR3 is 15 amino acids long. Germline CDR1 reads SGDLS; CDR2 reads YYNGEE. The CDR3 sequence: CASSVDGTPYYEQYF. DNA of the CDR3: TGTGCCAGCAGCGTAGATGGGACACCTTACTACGAGCAGTACTTC.

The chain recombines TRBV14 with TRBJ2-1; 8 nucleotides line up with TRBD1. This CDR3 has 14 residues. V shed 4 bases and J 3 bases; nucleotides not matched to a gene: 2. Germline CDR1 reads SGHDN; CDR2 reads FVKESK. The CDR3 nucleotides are TGTGCCAGCAGCCGGGACAGGAGCTACAATGAGCAGTTCTTC. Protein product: CASSRDRSYNEQFF.

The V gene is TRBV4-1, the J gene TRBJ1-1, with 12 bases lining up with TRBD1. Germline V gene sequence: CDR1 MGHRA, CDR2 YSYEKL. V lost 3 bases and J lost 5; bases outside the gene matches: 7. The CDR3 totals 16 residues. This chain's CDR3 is CASSHGTGGVNTEAFF. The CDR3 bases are TGCGCCAGCAGCCACGGGACAGGGGGCGTTAATACTGAAGCTTTCTTT.

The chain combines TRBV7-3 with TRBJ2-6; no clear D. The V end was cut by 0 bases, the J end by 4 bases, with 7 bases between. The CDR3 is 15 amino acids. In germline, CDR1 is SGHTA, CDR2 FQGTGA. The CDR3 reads CASSLTGNGANVLTF. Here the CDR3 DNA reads TGTGCCAGCAGCTTAACTGGGAACGGGGCCAACGTCCTGACTTTC.

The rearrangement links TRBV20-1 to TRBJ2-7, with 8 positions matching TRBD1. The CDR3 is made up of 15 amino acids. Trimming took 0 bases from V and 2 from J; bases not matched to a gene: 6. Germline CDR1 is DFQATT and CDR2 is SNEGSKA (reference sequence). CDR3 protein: CSARDLQGAAYEQYF. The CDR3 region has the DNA TGCAGTGCTAGAGATCTGCAGGGGGCAGCCTACGAGCAGTACTTC.

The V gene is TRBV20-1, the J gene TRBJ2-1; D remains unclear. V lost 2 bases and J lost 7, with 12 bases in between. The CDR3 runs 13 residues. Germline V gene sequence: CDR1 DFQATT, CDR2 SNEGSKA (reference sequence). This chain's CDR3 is CSARPQNGNEQFF. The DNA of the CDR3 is TGCAGTGCTAGACCCCAGAACGGAAATGAGCAGTTCTTC.

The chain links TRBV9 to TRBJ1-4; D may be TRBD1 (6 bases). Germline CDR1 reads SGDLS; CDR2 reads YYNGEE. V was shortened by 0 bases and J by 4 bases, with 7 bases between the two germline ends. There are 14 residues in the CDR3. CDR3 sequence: CASSVGTVNEKLFF. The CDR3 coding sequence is TGTGCCAGCAGCGTAGGGACAGTTAATGAAAAACTGTTTTTT.

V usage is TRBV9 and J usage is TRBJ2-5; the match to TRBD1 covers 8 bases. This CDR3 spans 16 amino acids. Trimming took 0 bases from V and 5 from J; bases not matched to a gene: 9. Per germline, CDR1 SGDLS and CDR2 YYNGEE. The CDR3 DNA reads TGTGCCAGCAGCGTAGTGGGACAGGAGGGATGGGAGACCCAGTACTTC. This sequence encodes CASSVVGQEGWETQYF.

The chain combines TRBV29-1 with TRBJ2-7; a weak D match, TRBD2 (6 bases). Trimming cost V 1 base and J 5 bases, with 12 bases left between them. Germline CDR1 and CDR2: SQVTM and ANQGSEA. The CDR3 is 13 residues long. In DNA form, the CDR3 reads TGCAGCGTTGAAGGTGGAGGGCTTAACGAGCAGTACTTC. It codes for CSVEGGGLNEQYF.